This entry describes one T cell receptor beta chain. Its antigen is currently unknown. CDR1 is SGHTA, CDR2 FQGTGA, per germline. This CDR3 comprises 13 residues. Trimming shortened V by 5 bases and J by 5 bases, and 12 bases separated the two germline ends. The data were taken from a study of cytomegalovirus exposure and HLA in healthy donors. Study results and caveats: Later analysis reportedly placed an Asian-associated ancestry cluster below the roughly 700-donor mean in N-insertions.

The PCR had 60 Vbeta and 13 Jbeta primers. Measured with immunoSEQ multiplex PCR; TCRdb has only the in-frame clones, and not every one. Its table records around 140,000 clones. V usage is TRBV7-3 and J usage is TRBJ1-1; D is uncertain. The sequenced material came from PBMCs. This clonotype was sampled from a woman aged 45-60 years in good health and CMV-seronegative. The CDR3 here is CASSPDRDTEAFF. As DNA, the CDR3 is TGTGCCAGCAGCCCGGATCGGGATACTGAAGCTTTCTTT.